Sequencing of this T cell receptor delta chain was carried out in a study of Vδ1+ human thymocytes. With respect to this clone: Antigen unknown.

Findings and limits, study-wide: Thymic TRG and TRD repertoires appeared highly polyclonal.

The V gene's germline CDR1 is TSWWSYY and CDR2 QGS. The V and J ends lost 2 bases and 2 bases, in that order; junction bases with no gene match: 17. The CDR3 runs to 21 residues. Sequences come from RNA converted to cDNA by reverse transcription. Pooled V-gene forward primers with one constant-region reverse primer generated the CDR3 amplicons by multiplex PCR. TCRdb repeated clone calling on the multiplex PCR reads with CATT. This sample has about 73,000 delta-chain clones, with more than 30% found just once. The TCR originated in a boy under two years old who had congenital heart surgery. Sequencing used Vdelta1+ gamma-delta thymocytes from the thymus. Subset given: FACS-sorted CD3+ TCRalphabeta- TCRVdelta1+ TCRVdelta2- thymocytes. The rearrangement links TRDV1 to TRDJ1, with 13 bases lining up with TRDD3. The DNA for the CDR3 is TGTGCTCTTGGGGAAAATCGGTCCTACTGGGGGATACGGATTGGGACCGATAAACTCATCTTT. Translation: CALGENRSYWGIRIGTDKLIF.